The clone carrying this T cell receptor beta chain was detected many times. TCRdb ran MiXCR on the RACE reads and lists one entry per CDR3 protein. Here the sample spans approximately 350,000 distinct CDR3 sequences, about 6.3% being singletons. The time point: patch test 2, 6 weeks after DPC sensitization. Treatment noted: therapeutic diphenylcyclopropenone sensitization with weekly scalp DPC. Researchers sampled blood before each patch test went on. Donors were 18 to 70-year-old alopecia patients suitable for DPC. Germline V lookup: CDR1 SGHRS, CDR2 YFSETQ. The length of the CDR3 is 16 residues. Trimming removed 4 bases from V and 0 bases from J, with 13 bases in between. The record originates from a study of human T cells and chemical hapten exposure. Study context: Reading of the patch tests, which applied 0.01% DPC to the upper back, occurred at 6 days. How much TCR each sample yielded varied, mostly because pooled library volumes differed slightly.

Sequencing used whole blood, obtained in connection with sensitization to the hapten diphenylcyclopropenone (DPC). The chain combines TRBV5-1 with TRBJ2-2; D may be TRBD2 (5 bases). The sequence was collected from a woman aged 18-30 years with alopecia areata. Some clones in this sample may be carry-over from other donors' samples. Here the CDR3 reads CASSPRAEPNTGELFF. The CDR3 nucleotides are TGCGCCAGCAGCCCTCGAGCGGAGCCGAACACCGGGGAGCTGTTTTTT.